One and the same sample provided the 19 T cell receptor beta chains below, sequenced in a study of graft-versus-host responses after intestinal transplantation. For these receptors, no antigen is known. Method: immunoSEQ multiplex PCR; TCRdb's copy keeps in-frame clones and lacks some. The sample holds about 88,000 clones, less than 95% seen once. Sequenced here: unstimulated CD4+ T cells sorted from spleen or lymph node cells, sampled before transplant. These TCRs come from a human donor who was the organ donor for an intestinal transplant.

The rearrangement uses TRBV5-4 and TRBJ2-5; no firm D call. Trimming removed 1 base at V and 2 bases at J, with 9 bases between. The CDR3 extends over 14 amino acids. CDR1 is SGHNT, CDR2 YYREEE, per germline (reference sequence). The CDR3 is CASSLFPDQETQYF. CDR3 nucleotide sequence: TGTGCCAGCAGCTTGTTTCCGGATCAAGAGACCCAGTACTTC.

There are a few counts of this clone. CDR3 protein: CASSVEPTNYGYTF. The CDR3 DNA reads TGTGCCAGCAGCGTAGAGCCAACTAACTATGGCTACACCTTC. The chain links TRBV9 to TRBJ1-2, with D unclear. Germline CDR1 reads SGDLS; CDR2 reads YYNGEE. Trimming cost V 0 bases and J 0 bases, with 6 bases left between them. The CDR3 contains 14 residues.

The chain couples TRBV2 to TRBJ1-2; D is uncertain. The CDR3 is made up of 16 amino acids. Trimming pared 0 bases from V and 1 base from J, leaving 12 bases between. The V gene's germline CDR1 is SNHLY and CDR2 FYNNEI. CDR3 DNA sequence: TGTGCCAGCAGTGAAGCGCTTCGACGGCTTAACTATGGCTACACCTTC. Protein: CASSEALRRLNYGYTF.

The chain employs TRBV10-3 and TRBJ1-2; perhaps TRBD1 as D (6 bases). The CDR3 has 15 residues. V was trimmed by 0 bases and J by 8 bases, leaving 16 bases between them. Germline CDR1 reads ENHRY; CDR2 reads SYGVKD. The DNA for the CDR3 is TGTGCCATCAGTGAGTCCCCCGGGGGCTTTCGGGGCTACACCTTC. Its protein product is CAISESPGGFRGYTF.

This chain connects TRBV15 to TRBJ2-7; no clear D gene. Trimming removed 0 bases at V and 2 bases at J, with 2 bases between. The CDR3 length is 12 residues. Germline V gives CDR1 LNHNV, CDR2 YYDKDF (reference sequence). The CDR3 loop reads CATSRDPYEQYF. CDR3 coding DNA: TGTGCCACCAGCAGAGATCCCTACGAGCAGTACTTC.

The J gene is TRBJ1-2, the V gene TRBV6-5, with 7 bases aligning to TRBD1. Germline values: CDR1 MNHEY, CDR2 SVGAGI. J lost 6 bases, V lost 6 bases, and 7 bases had no gene match. The CDR3 is made up of 13 amino acids. CDR3 sequence reads: CASRWQGDHGYTF. The DNA of the CDR3 is TGTGCCAGCAGGTGGCAGGGGGACCATGGCTACACCTTC.

The chain recombines TRBV6-5 with TRBJ1-1, with D possibly TRBD1 on 6 matching bases. The CDR3 has 14 residues. CDR1 MNHEY and CDR2 SVGAGI come from the germline V gene. The ends were cut back, 4 bases at V and 4 bases at J, with 13 bases in the middle. The CDR3 DNA reads TGTGCCAGCAGTTTACTCAGGGGAGGCACTGAAGCTTTCTTT. Translating gives CASSLLRGGTEAFF.

This clone was found a few times. The chain recombines TRBV28 with TRBJ1-2; maybe TRBD1 (6 bases). The CDR3 is 15 residues long. Germline CDR1 is MDHEN and CDR2 is SYDVKM. V lost 6 bases and J 0 bases, leaving 14 bases between the germline ends. The CDR3 reads CASSRTGPTNYGYTF. The CDR3 DNA reads TGTGCCAGCAGCAGAACAGGGCCGACTAACTATGGCTACACCTTC.

A note on this clone: Its ends do not fully match the called genes, so a read error is possible. This sequence joins TRBV15 and TRBJ2-1; 12 bases agree with TRBD2. Germline V gene data show CDR1 as LNHNV and CDR2 as YYDKDF (reference sequence). The CDR3 runs to 19 residues. In nucleotides, the CDR3 is TGTGCCACCAGCAGAGATCGTCTAGCGGGGGGGCTTTTTTTCAATGAGCAGCTCTTC. Translation gives CATSRDRLAGGLFFNEQLF.

This chain links TRBV7-9 with TRBJ1-1; no definite D call. The germline gives CDR1 SEHNR, CDR2 FQNEAQ (reference sequence). The CDR3 has 16 residues. V dropped 6 bases and J dropped 0 bases, with 17 bases sitting between them. CDR3 DNA: TGTGCCAGCAGTCCCCTCGATTTCGGGGTGAACACTGAAGCTTTCTTT. This sequence encodes CASSPLDFGVNTEAFF.

The chain combines TRBV6-1 with TRBJ1-2; TRBD1 agrees at 8 bases. Germline-derived CDR1 and CDR2 are MNHNS and SASEGT. The V and J ends lost 5 bases and 7 bases, in that order; junction bases with no gene match: 9. This CDR3 has 14 residues. In DNA, the CDR3 is TGTGCCAGCAGTTCCGGACAGGGCACCAGTGGCTACACCTTC. Translated: CASSSGQGTSGYTF.

This clone was counted a single time. Here the CDR3 reads CAISGTGLGNTIYF. As DNA, the CDR3 is TGTGCCATCAGCGGGACAGGGTTAGGAAACACCATATATTTT. This chain joins TRBV10-3 and TRBJ1-3; TRBD1 matches at 9 bases. Germline-derived CDR1 and CDR2 are ENHRY and SYGVKD. The V segment lost 6 bases and the J segment 4 bases; nucleotides outside the gene matches: 4. The CDR3 runs 14 residues.

This chain uses TRBV11-3 with TRBJ2-3; 7 bases align to TRBD2. Germline V CDR1 and CDR2: SGHNT, YENEEA. J gave up 4 bases and V 5 bases, and 24 bases lay outside the gene matches. The CDR3 extends over 20 amino acids. CDR3 DNA: TGTGCCAGCAGCCCCCGTTCACGCCCCCGGCTAGCGGCATTGGCAGATACGCAGTATTTT. Amino acids: CASSPRSRPRLAALADTQYF. The full variable domain, its missing parts supplied by reference TRBV11-3 and TRBJ2-3, is EAGVVQSPRYKIIEKKQPVAFWCNPISGHNTLYWYLQNLGQGPELLIRYENEEAVDDSQLPKDRFSAERLKGVDSTLKIQPAELGDSAVYLCASSPRSRPRLAALADTQYFGPGTRLTVL.

The chain couples TRBV19 to TRBJ2-2, with 10 bases that match TRBD2. Germline CDR1 is LNHDA and CDR2 is SQIVND (reference sequence). Trimming cost V 4 bases and J 7 bases; bases outside gene matches: 6. The CDR3 is 15 amino acids. CDR3 coding DNA: TGTGCCAGTAGTAGGATACTAGCGGGGTTCGGGGAGCTGTTTTTT. Translated, it gives CASSRILAGFGELFF.

Note on this clone: No conserved phenylalanine or tryptophan ends this CDR3, so it is likely a read error. The DNA is omitted, as the CDR3 cannot be located on it reliably, and the CDR3 follows TCRdb's listing. The chain uses TRBV28 and TRBJ1-2; TRBD1, the D gene given by the table, was not confirmed from the DNA. Germline-derived CDR1 and CDR2 are MDHEN and SYDVKM. The CDR3 is 14 residues long, counting both termini. CDR3 sequence reads: CASSKPQRQQGIIV.

CDR3 protein: CASSERLLQGRNQPQHF. The CDR3 nucleotides are TGTGCCAGCAGTGAACGCCTGCTCCAGGGTCGCAATCAGCCCCAGCATTTT. This chain links TRBV6-1 with TRBJ1-5; TRBD1 might be the D (5 bases). The V end was cut by 2 bases, the J end by 2 bases, with 16 bases between. The CDR3 runs 17 residues. In germline, CDR1 is MNHNS, CDR2 SASEGT.

V gene TRBV4-2 combines with J gene TRBJ2-3, with no clear D. The length of the CDR3 is 15 residues. Germline loops: CDR1 LGHNA, CDR2 YNFKEQ. Between the trimmed V and J ends, which lost 0 bases and 2 bases, there was a span of 9 bases. The CDR3 spells CASSQEPRATDTQYF. The CDR3 nucleotides are TGTGCCAGCAGCCAAGAACCTCGGGCCACAGATACGCAGTATTTT.

This clone occurred once. The V gene is TRBV9, the J gene TRBJ2-3; TRBD2 matches at 9 bases. This CDR3 has 16 amino acids. Unmatched junction bases numbered 6, after V lost 2 bases and J lost 2 bases. Germline V CDR1 and CDR2: SGDLS, YYNGEE. CDR3 nucleotide sequence: TGTGCCAGCAGCGTTCCCGTAGCGGGGGTCACAGATACGCAGTATTTT. Translation: CASSVPVAGVTDTQYF.

The chain has TRBV5-4 and TRBJ2-2; D might be TRBD1 (6 bases). Germline V gene data show CDR1 as SGHNT and CDR2 as YYREEE (reference sequence). Trimming pared 1 base from V and 1 base from J, leaving 11 bases between. This CDR3 spans 16 amino acids. CDR3 nucleotide sequence: TGTGCCAGCAGCTTGATAGGCAGGGGGAACACCGGGGAGCTGTTTTTT. Translation: CASSLIGRGNTGELFF.